What follows is one T cell receptor beta chain and its context. This clonotype was observed a few times. Its recognized antigen is unknown. Per-base qualities were not stored, and no clone one base away is much larger. The treatment or condition label here, explained by the study, means: in vitro stimulation with specific CMV peptide epitopes to enrich CMV-specific T cells. This sample was sequenced with an Illumina HiSeq 1500. TCRdb reanalyzed the raw reads on its own, using fastp at Q25 for trimming and MiXCR for clone calling, and kept in-frame beta chains. Rows with a matching CDR3 protein are joined into one entry that keeps the most common DNA and genes. This sample has about 270,000 distinct CDR3 sequences in its table, and approximately 22% of those were observed once. The top ten clones comprise roughly 20% of the sample. This record comes from a study of T cell repertoires in cytomegalovirus infection (dated by TCRdb to the late 2010s). For the study in its entirety: The peptide stimulations were aimed at well-studied HLA-B-restricted epitopes as well as recently identified HLA-C-restricted CMV epitopes, whose presentation resists viral immunomodulation. Donor HLA type was relevant to the analysis, because carriage of CMV infection together with the matching HLA type was indicated by public TCR beta signatures. Study-level results and caveats: The ex vivo response was dominated by HLA-C-restricted CMV-specific TCR beta clonotypes, which also provided the single most frequent clonotype in two of eight donors. In both this cohort and an independent cohort of 350 to 400 donors, the cumulative frequency of public TCR beta family members distinguished carriers of CMV infection plus the relevant HLA type.

The junction carries 13 bases between V and J, which are trimmed by 0 bases and 7 bases respectively. Via the germline V gene (reference sequence), CDR1 is DFQATT and CDR2 SNEGSKA. The CDR3 sequence holds 14 residues, the cysteine and phenylalanine included. Only the CDR3 portion is preserved as DNA: 42 bases, with reading frame beginning at the first base. The receptor was isolated from a human donor in good health (CMV status not recorded). Some clones in this sample may be carry-over from other donors' samples. The rearranged segments are TRBV20-1 and TRBJ2-1; D gene: possibly TRBD1, on 5 matching bases. The material was cultured PBMCs, obtained from culture after CMV antigen stimulation. This receptor carries the CDR3 CSARDRRGGNEQFF. In nucleotides, the sequence is TGCAGTGCTAGAGATCGAAGGGGTGGGAATGAGCAGTTCTTC.